One and the same sample provided the 16 T cell receptor beta chains below, sequenced in a study of T-cell memory formation after mild COVID-19. TCRdb redid the calling of the 5' RACE reads with MiXCR, one entry per CDR3 protein. The profile shows roughly 300,000 distinct CDR3 sequences, under 8.5% of them singletons. The specimen was PBMCs or a T cell subset sorted from them (not recorded which). Receptor source: a man aged 18 to 30 who had mild COVID-19 (a few samples of this study predate the infection). Cell type and time point are not known.

This clonotype turned up a few times. This chain links TRBV29-1 with TRBJ1-5, with D possibly being TRBD1 (6 bases). Trimming took off 5 bases at V and 7 bases at J, with 12 bases between the two ends. Germline CDR1 SQVTM, CDR2 ANQGSEA. This CDR3 has 12 amino acids. The CDR3: CSVPGARQPQHF. The CDR3 DNA is TGCAGCGTTCCAGGGGCGAGGCAGCCCCAGCATTTT.

This clonotype was observed at least ten times. The CDR3 DNA reads TGCGCCAGCAGCCAAGGAACGGTGGAGACCCAGTACTTC. Protein: CASSQGTVETQYF. V and J are TRBV4-3 and TRBJ2-5, with D uncertain. V lost 1 base to trimming and J lost 5 bases, with 8 bases between them. The germline gives CDR1 LGHNA, CDR2 YSLEER. This CDR3 region has 13 residues.

This clonotype was observed many times. The chain uses TRBV5-1 and TRBJ2-5; D is undetermined. Germline V lookup: CDR1 SGHRS, CDR2 YFSETQ. The CDR3 loop spans 13 amino acids. Trimming left V 0 bases short and J 1 base short, with 4 bases between. The CDR3: CASSLGFQETQYF. The CDR3 nucleotides read TGCGCCAGCAGCTTGGGGTTCCAAGAGACCCAGTACTTC.

This clonotype was detected ten times or more. The chain uses TRBV7-9 and TRBJ2-1; 7 bases map to TRBD2. From germline, CDR1 is SEHNR and CDR2 FQNEAQ (reference sequence). Trimming at V came to 10 bases and at J to 7 bases, leaving 7 bases not matched to a gene. The length of the CDR3 is 12 residues. CDR3 coding DNA: TGTGCCACCCACTACGGGGGGAATGAGCAGTTCTTC. Translated: CATHYGGNEQFF.

The rearrangement links TRBV4-1 to TRBJ1-3, with unresolved D. Germline assignment: CDR1 MGHRA and CDR2 YSYEKL. Deletions cut 0 bases from V and 0 bases from J, with 9 bases between. This CDR3 has 16 residues. This CDR3 is CASSQDKGLSGNTIYF. CDR3 nucleotides: TGCGCCAGCAGCCAAGATAAGGGCCTCTCTGGAAACACCATATATTTT.

The V gene is TRBV6-5, the J gene TRBJ2-3, with D tentatively TRBD1 (6 bases). V gave up 5 bases and J gave up 2 bases, with 8 bases separating them. This CDR3 region has 13 residues. The germline CDR1 and CDR2 sequences are MNHEY and SVGAGI. The CDR3 bases are TGTGCCAGCAGTCAGGGGTTCACAGATACGCAGTATTTT. Translated, it gives CASSQGFTDTQYF.

The chain combines TRBV20-1 with TRBJ1-3, with unresolved D. The CDR3 length is 14 residues. Trimming took off 3 bases at V and 0 bases at J, with 9 bases between the two ends. Germline values: CDR1 DFQATT, CDR2 SNEGSKA (reference sequence). CDR3 protein: CSARSDSSGNTIYF. For the CDR3, the DNA is TGCAGTGCTAGGTCGGACTCCTCTGGAAACACCATATATTTT.

The V gene is TRBV6-6, the J gene TRBJ2-1; 8 bases fit TRBD2. This CDR3 comprises 15 residues. Germline V gives CDR1 MNHNY, CDR2 SVGAGI (reference sequence). V was pared by 6 bases and J by 0 bases, with 4 bases of the junction left unmatched. CDR3 sequence reads: CASSFGGASYNEQFF. As DNA, the CDR3 is TGTGCCAGCAGCTTCGGGGGGGCCTCCTACAATGAGCAGTTCTTC.

This clonotype was found a few times. This rearrangement joins TRBV12-3 or TRBV12-4 to TRBJ1-2; 10 bases agree with TRBD1. After removal of 10 bases from V and 3 bases from J, the junction contained 11 bases not matched to a gene. CDR3 length: 15 amino acids. In DNA form, the CDR3 reads TGTGCCACCGGGGACAGGGGACATCGGGACTATGGCTACACCTTC. Translation: CATGDRGHRDYGYTF.

This clonotype has just a few counts. This sequence joins TRBV6-6 and TRBJ1-2; a weak D match, TRBD1 (6 bases). V was trimmed by 5 bases and J by 8 bases, leaving 12 bases between them. Germline V gene lookup returns CDR1 MNHNY and CDR2 SVGAGI (reference sequence). This CDR3 region has 12 residues. Here the CDR3 DNA reads TGTGCCAGCAGTGACAACAGGGCCGGCTACACCTTC. The encoded protein is CASSDNRAGYTF.

This clonotype was counted a few times. The rearrangement joins TRBV9 to TRBJ2-5; D possibly corresponds to TRBD2 (6 bases). The CDR3 runs to 17 residues. The germline CDR1 and CDR2 sequences are SGDLS and YYNGEE. The germline V and J ends were trimmed by 0 bases and 1 base, with 16 bases remaining between them. The CDR3 loop reads CASSVAGEWGFQETQYF. CDR3 in DNA: TGTGCCAGCAGCGTAGCGGGAGAGTGGGGTTTCCAAGAGACCCAGTACTTC.

This clonotype has a count of ten or more. The gene calls are TRBV9 and TRBJ2-7, with D perhaps being TRBD1 or TRBD2 (5 bases each). Between the trimmed V and J ends, which lost 4 bases and 6 bases, there was a span of 14 bases. Per the germline V gene, CDR1 is SGDLS and CDR2 is YYNGEE. The CDR3 has 13 amino acids. In DNA form, the CDR3 reads TGTGCCAGCAGCCCCCCTCGGGGCCGCGAGCAGTACTTC. Translating gives CASSPPRGREQYF.

This clonotype was seen only a few times. The genes are TRBV12-3 or TRBV12-4 and TRBJ1-1, with unresolved D. This CDR3 region has 15 residues. V lost 5 bases to trimming and J lost 1 base, with 14 bases between them. The CDR3 DNA reads TGTGCCAGCAGTCGTAGCCCCGACCGGAACACTGAAGCTTTCTTT. This translates into CASSRSPDRNTEAFF.

This clonotype was observed a few times. The DNA is left out, because the CDR3 cannot be placed on it with certainty; the CDR3 is given as TCRdb lists it. J is TRBJ2-1 and V is TRBV21-1; TRBD1 reflects the table's D call only, with no check against the DNA. TRBV21-1 is deemed a pseudogene. A total of 17 residues make up the CDR3, ends included. This chain's CDR3 is CASIKWARGSSYNEQFF.

This clonotype was counted at least ten times. The chain couples TRBV4-1 to TRBJ1-2; D is undetermined. The V end lost 2 bases, the J end lost 7 bases, and 11 bases lay between the germline ends. The CDR3 is 13 amino acids. CDR1 is MGHRA and CDR2 is YSYEKL in the germline V gene. The CDR3 reads CASSQPGTFGYTF. The CDR3 DNA is TGCGCCAGCAGCCAACCTGGTACATTTGGCTACACCTTC.

This clonotype occurred a few times. This chain connects TRBV10-2 to TRBJ2-3; 16 bases are shared with TRBD2. Germline lookup yields CDR1 WSHSY and CDR2 SAAADI. The J segment lost 8 bases and the V segment lost 6 bases, leaving 14 bases of the junction unmatched. This CDR3 has 18 residues. CDR3 sequence (DNA): TGCGCCAGCAGAGAAACCGGGACTAGCGGGGGGGCCGCCGGTACGCAGTATTTT. Translation gives CASRETGTSGGAAGTQYF.